The clone carrying this T cell receptor beta chain was observed a handful of times. The antigen remains unidentified. Sequenced by immunoSEQ multiplex PCR; TCRdb stores in-frame clones only, minus some. The sample includes 99,000 or so clones, just over 90% of them seen just once. The germline V gene encodes CDR1 SGHTA and CDR2 FQGTGA. The V and J ends lost 5 bases and 2 bases respectively, with 12 bases between them. The length of the CDR3 is 14 residues. This record belongs to a study of siplizumab effects on memory and regulatory T cells. Regarding the study as a whole: Apparently more diverse than memory cells, naive T cells also seemed major alloresponse contributors.

The clonotype originates from a human donor in good health. V and J are TRBV7-3 and TRBJ1-1, with a possible D match to TRBD1 (5 bases). Input material: CD4+ T cells sorted from blood. As DNA, the CDR3 is TGTGCCAGCAGCGGTCAGAGGGGAAACACTGAAGCTTTCTTT. It yields the protein CASSGQRGNTEAFF. Complete variable domain (other parts from reference TRBV7-3 and TRBJ1-1): GAGVSQTPSNKVTEKGKYVELRCDPISGHTALYWYRQSLGQGPEFLIYFQGTGAADDSGLPNDRFFAVRPEGSVSTLKIQRTERGDSAVYLCASSGQRGNTEAFFGQGTRLTVV.